The table lists the clone carrying this T cell receptor (beta chain) with many counts. The antigen is undetermined. With 5 bases clipped from V and 0 bases from J, the junction kept 4 bases outside the gene matches. Germline V gene sequence: CDR1 SGHVS, CDR2 FQNEAQ. This CDR3 has 15 amino acids. Preparation of the TCRbeta library was carried out with unique molecular identifiers. In TCRdb, the PCR reads were re-called with MiXCR into one record per CDR3 protein. The sample includes approximately 500,000 distinct CDR3 sequences, 8% to 11% of them seen just once. The data derive from a study of T-cell reconstitution after alpha-beta-depleted transplantation in children. General study points: Newly produced T cells mostly provided counts and TCRbeta diversity after one year, as hyperexpanded clones declined. After transplant, at about two months, alpha-beta T cells were reportedly derived from several hundred expanded graft clones. Some patients showed high day-60 TCRbeta diversity, which derived from surviving recipient T cells and thymic progenitors.

The TCR was taken from a child aged 2-15 years with inherited bone marrow failure, due to receive a stem cell transplant. Source: PBMCs, taken before TCRalphabeta/CD19-depleted stem cell transplant. The V and J genes are TRBV7-8 and TRBJ1-1; 9 bases map to TRBD1. CDR3 sequence reads: CASSPGTGLNTEAFF. CDR3 DNA sequence: TGTGCCAGCAGCCCCGGGACAGGGCTGAACACTGAAGCTTTCTTT.